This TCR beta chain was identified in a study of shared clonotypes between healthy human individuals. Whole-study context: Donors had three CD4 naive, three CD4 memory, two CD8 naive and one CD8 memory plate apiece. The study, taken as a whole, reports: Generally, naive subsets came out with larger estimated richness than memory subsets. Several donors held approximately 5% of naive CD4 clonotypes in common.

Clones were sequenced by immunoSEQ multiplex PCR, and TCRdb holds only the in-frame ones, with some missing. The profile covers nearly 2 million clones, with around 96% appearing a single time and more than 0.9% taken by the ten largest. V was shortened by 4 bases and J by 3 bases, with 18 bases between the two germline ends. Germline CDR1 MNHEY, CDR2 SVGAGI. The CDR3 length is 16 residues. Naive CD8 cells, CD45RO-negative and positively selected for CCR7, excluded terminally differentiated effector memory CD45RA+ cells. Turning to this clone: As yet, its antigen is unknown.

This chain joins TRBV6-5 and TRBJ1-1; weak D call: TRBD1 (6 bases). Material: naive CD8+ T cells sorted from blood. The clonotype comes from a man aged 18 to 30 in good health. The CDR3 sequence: CASSLFGGRGYTEAFF. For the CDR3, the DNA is TGTGCCAGCAGTTTGTTTGGGGGCCGCGGATACACTGAAGCTTTCTTT.